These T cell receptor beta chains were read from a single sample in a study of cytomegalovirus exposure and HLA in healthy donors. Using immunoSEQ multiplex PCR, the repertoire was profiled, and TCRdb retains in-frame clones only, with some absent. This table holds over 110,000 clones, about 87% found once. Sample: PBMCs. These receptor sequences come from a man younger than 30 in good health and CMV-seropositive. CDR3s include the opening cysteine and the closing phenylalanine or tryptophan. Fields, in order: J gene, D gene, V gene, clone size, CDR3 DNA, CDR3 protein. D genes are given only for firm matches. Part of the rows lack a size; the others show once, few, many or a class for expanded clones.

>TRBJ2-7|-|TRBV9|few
TGTGCCAGCAGCGTAACCCTCGGCGAGCAGTACTTC
CASSVTLGEQYF
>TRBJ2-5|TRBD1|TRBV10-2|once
TGCGCCAGCAGCGCCCCGGACAGGCCCGAGACCCAGTACTTC
CASSAPDRPETQYF
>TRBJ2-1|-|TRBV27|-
TGTGCCAGCAGTTTCTCCAGGGATCACAATGAGCAGTTCTTC
CASSFSRDHNEQFF
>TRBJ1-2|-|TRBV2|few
TGTGCCAGCAGTCCCGGACTGCTAGCTAACTATGGCTACACCTTC
CASSPGLLANYGYTF
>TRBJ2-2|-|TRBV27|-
TGTGCCAGCAGTTCCCTAGGCACCGGGGAGCTGTTTTTT
CASSSLGTGELFF
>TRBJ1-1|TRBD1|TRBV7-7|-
TGTGCCAGCAGCCGACAGGGGGCTTGGGAGGCTTTCTTT
CASSRQGAWEAFF
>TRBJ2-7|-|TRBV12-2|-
TGTCCCTTAAGTGTCTTCGCAGAATCCTTCTACGAGCAGTACTTC
CPLSVFAESFYEQYF
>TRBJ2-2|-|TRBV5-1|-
TGCGCCAGCAGCCCTATGACAGCAACCGGGGAGCTGTTTTTT
CASSPMTATGELFF
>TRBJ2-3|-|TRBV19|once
TGTGCCAGTAGTATCAAGGGGGTAGATACGCAGTATTTT
CASSIKGVDTQYF
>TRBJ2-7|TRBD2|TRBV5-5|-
TGTGCCAGCAGGTGGGGACTAGGCCTTTACGAGCAGTACTTC
CASRWGLGLYEQYF
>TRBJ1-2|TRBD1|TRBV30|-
TGTGCCTGGACAACTCCGGGACAGGGGCCGGGGAGAGGGTATGGCTACACCTTC
CAWTTPGQGPGRGYGYTF
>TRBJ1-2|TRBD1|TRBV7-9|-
TGTGCCAGCAGCCCTGACAGGGGCGGTGGCTACACCTTC
CASSPDRGGGYTF
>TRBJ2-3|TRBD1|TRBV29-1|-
TGCAGCGTTGACGCCGGGACAGTATCTAGCACAGATACGCAGTATTTT
CSVDAGTVSSTDTQYF
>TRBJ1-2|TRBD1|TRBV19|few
TGTGCCAGTAGTACCGGGACAGGAAGAGTTGATGGCTACACCTTC
CASSTGTGRVDGYTF
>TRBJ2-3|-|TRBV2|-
TGTGCCAGCAGTGAATCTGGGGGCACCACAGATACGCAGTATTTT
CASSESGGTTDTQYF
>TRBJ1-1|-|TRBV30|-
TGTGCCTGGAGTACAGTCCGCCCGAACACTGAAGCTTTCTTT
CAWSTVRPNTEAFF
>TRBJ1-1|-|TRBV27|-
TGTGCCAGCAGTTTCGGACAGACCATACTTGAAGAAGCTTTCTTT
CASSFGQTILEEAFF
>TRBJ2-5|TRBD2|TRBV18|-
TGTGCCAGCTCGGTGATAAGGACTAGCGGTATCCAAGAGACCCAGTACTTC
CASSVIRTSGIQETQYF
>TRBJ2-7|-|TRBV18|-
TGTGCCAGCTCACCCTCCACGGGACACCTCGCCGAGCAGTACTTC
CASSPSTGHLAEQYF
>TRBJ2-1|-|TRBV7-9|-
TGTGCTGACGGGGATAATGAGCAGTTCTTC
CADGDNEQFF
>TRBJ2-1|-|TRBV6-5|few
TGTGCCAGCAGGGGACTCTACGAGACCTACAATGAGCAGTTCTTC
CASRGLYETYNEQFF
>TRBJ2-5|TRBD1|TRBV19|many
TGTGCCAGTAGTACCATAGGGGACAGTCCGGGGGAGACCCAGTACTTC
CASSTIGDSPGETQYF
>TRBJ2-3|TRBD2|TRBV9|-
TGTGCCAGCAGCGCCAGCGGGGGGCCTAGCACAGATACGCAGTATTTT
CASSASGGPSTDTQYF
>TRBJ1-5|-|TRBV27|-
TGTGCCAGCAGTTTTGTGGGTCCGGGATTCAATCAGCCCCAGCATTTT
CASSFVGPGFNQPQHF
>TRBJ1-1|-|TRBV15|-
TGTGCCACCAGCAGAGATCGCGGTTTTGGAGCTTTCTTT
CATSRDRGFGAFF
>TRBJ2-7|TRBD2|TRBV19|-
TGTGCCAGTAGTGTTCTGGTCGGACTAGTTTACGAGCAGTACTTC
CASSVLVGLVYEQYF
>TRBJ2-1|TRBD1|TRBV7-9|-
TGTGCCAGCAGCCCCCGACAGGGATCCCCCTACAATGAGCAGTTCTTC
CASSPRQGSPYNEQFF
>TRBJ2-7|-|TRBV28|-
TGTGCCAGCTCCACAGGGAACTCCTACGAGCAGTACTTC
CASSTGNSYEQYF
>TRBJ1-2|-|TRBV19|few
TGTGCCAGTAGTATACTCCCCTCCGGTGGCTACACCTTC
CASSILPSGGYTF
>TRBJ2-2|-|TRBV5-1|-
TGCGCCAGCAGCTCCGGACAGAACACCGGGGAGCTGTTTTTT
CASSSGQNTGELFF
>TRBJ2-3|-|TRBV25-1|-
TGTGCCAGCAGTGAATCCGGTGCGGGCGGAGATACGCAGTATTTT
CASSESGAGGDTQYF
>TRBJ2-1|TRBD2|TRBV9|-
TGTGCCAGCAGCGGGGCTAGCGGCTTCTCCTACAATGAGCAGTTCTTC
CASSGASGFSYNEQFF
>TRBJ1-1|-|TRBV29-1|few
TGCAGCGTTGAAGTTGAGGGGAACACTGAAGCTTTCTTT
CSVEVEGNTEAFF
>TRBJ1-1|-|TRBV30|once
TGTGCCTGGAGTGTTATTAGGGGAAGTAAAGCTTTCTTT
CAWSVIRGSKAFF
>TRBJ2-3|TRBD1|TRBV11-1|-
TGTGCCAGCAGCTTAGGGGACAGGGTTCACACAGATACGCAGTATTTT
CASSLGDRVHTDTQYF
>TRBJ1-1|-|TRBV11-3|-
TGTGCCAGCAGCGACGACATGGTCCCAGAAGCTTTCTTT
CASSDDMVPEAFF
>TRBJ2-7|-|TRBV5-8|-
TGTGCCAGCAGCTTCACGGGATACGAGCAGTACTTC
CASSFTGYEQYF
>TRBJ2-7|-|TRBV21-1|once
TGTGCCAGCAGCACTGGGACAGCCTACGAGCAGTACTTC
CASSTGTAYEQYF
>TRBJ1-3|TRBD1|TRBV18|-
TGTGCCAGCTCACCAGACAGGGGGCCTGGAAACACCATATATTTT
CASSPDRGPGNTIYF
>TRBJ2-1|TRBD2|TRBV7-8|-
TGTGCCAGCAGCTTAGTAGCGGGGGACCTCTACAATGAGCAGTTCTTC
CASSLVAGDLYNEQFF
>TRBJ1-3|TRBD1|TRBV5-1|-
TGCGCCAGCAGCAAGGGGGCGGCTGGAAACACCATATATTTT
CASSKGAAGNTIYF
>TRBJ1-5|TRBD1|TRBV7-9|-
TGTGCCAGCAGCGCGCACAGGGGGGGCAATCAGCCCCAGCATTTT
CASSAHRGGNQPQHF
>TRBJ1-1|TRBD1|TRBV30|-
TGTGCCTGGAGTGTAGGACAGGGCAGAGGAGCTTTCTTT
CAWSVGQGRGAFF
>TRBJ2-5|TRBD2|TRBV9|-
TGTGCCAGCAGCGTAGGTGTTGGCGGGAGGTTGGAGACCCAGTACTTC
CASSVGVGGRLETQYF
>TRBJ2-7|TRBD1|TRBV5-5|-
TGTGCCAGCAGCTTGTTTTCCGGGACAGGGGCCCACGAGCAGTACTTC
CASSLFSGTGAHEQYF
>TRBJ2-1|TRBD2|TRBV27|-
TGTGCCAGCAGTTTAGGGGAGGGCCCATACAATGAGCAGTTCTTC
CASSLGEGPYNEQFF
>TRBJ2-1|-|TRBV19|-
TGTGCCAGTAGTAACCTAGGGGAAGGAACCTACAATGAGCAGTTCTTC
CASSNLGEGTYNEQFF
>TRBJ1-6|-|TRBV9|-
TGTGCCAGCAGCAACCAGGGGTCGTTGAATTCACCCCTCCACTTT
CASSNQGSLNSPLHF
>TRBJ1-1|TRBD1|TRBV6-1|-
TGTGCCAGCCAGGCGCACAGGGGGCCTGAAGCTTTCTTT
CASQAHRGPEAFF
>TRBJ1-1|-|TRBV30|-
TGTGCCTGGAGCCGTAAGGGGCGCCGGGCGGACACTGAAGCTTTCTTT
CAWSRKGRRADTEAFF
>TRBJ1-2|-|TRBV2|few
TGTGCCAGCAGTGCGACACGATATGGCTACACCTTC
CASSATRYGYTF